This T cell receptor beta chain was observed in a study of blood T cell repertoires in COVID-19 (dated by TCRdb to about 2020). A note on the overall study: The collaborator samples originated in the United States, Italy and Spain and spanned the acute and convalescent phases of COVID-19. Samples were obtained from the ongoing ImmuneRACE study (first 160 participants) and from 1,254 subjects provided by 6 global collaborators. Where available, HLA class I and class II types were taken from metadata supplied by the sample provider and were not determined by assay-based typing. The prospective study material was composed of cDNA or gDNA derived from T cells, B-cell-depleted T cells, or PBMCs. The sample metadata nearly always contained a de-identified subject ID, COVID-19 status, age in years and sex. Subjects who had been exposed to COVID-19, were actively infected with it, or had recovered from it provided the deeply sampled blood TCRbeta repertoires that made up the dataset. A freely available public database, intended as a resource for researchers studying the immune response to SARS-CoV-2, is where the repertoires were released. The paper as a whole reports these results and caveats: The amount of clinical and demographic metadata varied by source and participant and was provided uncurated.

TCRbeta CDR3 regions were amplified from genomic DNA by means of the immunoSEQ Assay, a bias-controlled multiplex PCR. Per the authors' processing: Nucleated cell counts per sample were estimated from amplification of reference gene primers within the assay. To quantify the absolute abundance of each unique TCRbeta CDR3 rearrangement, sequence reads were collapsed and filtered. For each sample, productive Simpson clonality was calculated by taking the square root of Simpson's diversity index across productive rearrangements. Imported from immuneACCESS, the table was reduced by TCRdb to in-frame sequences with V and J called. These copies leave out some clones; in studies compared against another copy, an unresolved V gene accounts for under half, and the cause of the remainder is not known. For V, J and clone size, that table is used; D and trimming come from the DNA. Counted in this sample were some 120,000 clones; around 87% of them appeared once. Approximately 3.3% of the sample is taken by the ten largest.

Each collaborating institution followed its own protocols to collect whole blood in K2EDTA tubes. For TCRbeta analysis, collaborators shipped samples in one of three forms: frozen whole blood, isolated PBMCs, or DNA extracted from either of those sample types. The CDR3 runs 15 residues from the cysteine to the phenylalanine. Only CDR3 DNA is held: 45 bases, read in frame from base 1. The CDR1 and CDR2 encoded by the germline V gene are SGHRS and YFSETQ. V gives up 4 bases and J gives up 0 bases, and the segment between their germline ends measures 10 bases. A note on this clone: This receptor's antigen is unknown. Base qualities are not provided; no much larger clone lies one nucleotide away.

Sequencing was performed on peripheral blood. The chain is made from TRBV5-1 and TRBJ2-2; tentative D gene TRBD1, with 5 bases matching. The TCR comes from an older woman with acute or convalescent COVID-19. The CDR3 amino acid sequence is: CASSQGAANTGELFF. The base sequence is TGCGCCAGCAGCCAAGGGGCCGCGAACACCGGGGAGCTGTTTTTT.